These 20 T cell receptor beta chains were sequenced from one sample in a study of blood T cell repertoires in COVID-19 (dated by TCRdb to the early 2020s). Libraries were made using the immunoSEQ multiplex PCR assay. The table comes from immuneACCESS by way of TCRdb, which keeps in-frame sequences with V and J called. Part of the clones is missing from these tables; in studies checked, under half for an unresolved V gene and the rest for unknown reasons. Within this sample are under 200,000 clones, with roughly 90% of them counted one time only. 0.5% to 0.6% of the sample is taken by the ten largest. The sequenced sample consisted of peripheral blood. Receptor source: a man aged 50-59 years with acute or convalescent COVID-19.

The chain links TRBV4-1 to TRBJ1-2, with D perhaps matching TRBD1 (6 bases). CDR1 and CDR2 (germline): MGHRA, YSYEKL. This CDR3 comprises 17 residues. V lost 1 base to trimming and J lost 2 bases, with 17 bases between them. Here the CDR3 reads CASSQVIIFTGNYGYTF. The CDR3 nucleotides read TGCGCCAGCAGCCAAGTAATCATCTTCACAGGGAACTATGGCTACACCTTC.

The chain couples TRBV18 to TRBJ2-1, with 12 nucleotides matching TRBD2. This CDR3 comprises 16 residues. The junction had 3 bases not matched to a gene; V was cut back by 3 bases and J by 3 bases. Germline CDR1 and CDR2: KGHSH and LQKENI. CDR3 in amino acids: CASSPPTSGGYNEQFF. In DNA form, the CDR3 reads TGTGCCAGCTCACCTCCGACTAGCGGGGGCTACAATGAGCAGTTCTTC.

V is TRBV27 and J is TRBJ2-7; TRBD1 aligns across 10 bases. Germline lookup yields CDR1 MNHEY and CDR2 SMNVEV (reference sequence). The ends lost 5 bases at V and 6 bases at J; junction bases unmatched: 13. This CDR3 comprises 16 residues. The CDR3 here is CASSRARDRGSPEQYF. For the CDR3, the DNA is TGTGCCAGCAGTCGAGCCAGGGACAGGGGTTCTCCCGAGCAGTACTTC.

The CDR3 sequence is CASSRTGGEGYTF. CDR3 in DNA: TGTGCCAGCAGTAGGACAGGGGGAGAAGGCTACACCTTC. This rearrangement joins TRBV28 to TRBJ1-2; TRBD1 aligns across 10 bases. The germline gives CDR1 MDHEN, CDR2 SYDVKM. V was pared by 5 bases and J by 8 bases, with 5 bases of the junction left unmatched. The CDR3 consists of 13 residues.

The CDR3 coding sequence is TGCGCCAGCAGCTTGGCCTCGGGCAGGGGGGCCGGGGAGCTGTTTTTT. It codes for CASSLASGRGAGELFF. The rearrangement uses TRBV5-1 and TRBJ2-2; tentative D call: TRBD1 (7 bases). The V and J ends lost 0 bases and 6 bases respectively, with 15 bases between them. The CDR3 extends over 16 amino acids. The germline V gene has CDR1 SGHRS and CDR2 YFSETQ.

This chain uses TRBV3-1 (or the pseudogene TRBV3-2) with TRBJ1-3; no reliable D call. Germline V CDR1 and CDR2: LGHDT, YNNKEL (reference sequence). The CDR3 length is 14 residues. Trimming removed 5 bases at V and 1 base at J, with 9 bases between. CDR3 region: CASSTGSSGNTIYF. The DNA for the CDR3 is TGTGCCAGCAGCACGGGGTCATCTGGAAACACCATATATTTT.

A single count supports this clone. This chain links TRBV27 with TRBJ1-5; 11 bases are a match to TRBD1. J was trimmed by 9 bases and V by 6 bases; bases with no gene match: 4. The V gene's germline CDR1 is MNHEY and CDR2 SMNVEV (reference sequence). The CDR3 spans 13 residues. DNA for the CDR3: TGTGCCAGCAGCCTGGGACAGGGGGGGCCCCAGCATTTT. It is translated as CASSLGQGGPQHF.

The rearrangement links TRBV19 to TRBJ2-2, with D unclear. The CDR3 has 17 residues. V shed 3 bases and J shed 5 bases, with 19 bases lying between them. In germline, CDR1 is LNHDA, CDR2 SQIVND (reference sequence). CDR3 sequence: CASSILLSQSRTGELFF. For the CDR3, the DNA is TGTGCCAGTAGTATCCTTCTGAGCCAATCGCGGACCGGGGAGCTGTTTTTT.

This chain joins TRBV29-1 and TRBJ2-2; 7 nucleotides agree with TRBD2. This CDR3 has 14 residues. Germline lookup yields CDR1 SQVTM and CDR2 ANQGSEA. Trimming at V came to 6 bases and at J to 2 bases, leaving 6 bases not matched to a gene. The CDR3 protein is CSVLGGSNTGELFF. In DNA form, the CDR3 reads TGCAGCGTGCTGGGCGGGAGTAACACCGGGGAGCTGTTTTTT.

The rearrangement links TRBV6-1 to TRBJ2-7; a possible D gene is TRBD2 (7 bases). The length of the CDR3 is 15 residues. V was shortened by 1 base and J by 5 bases, with 15 bases between the two germline ends. Looked up from germline, CDR1 is MNHNS and CDR2 is SASEGT. The CDR3 sequence is CASSEGRGAPNEQYV. The CDR3, as DNA: TGTGCCAGCAGTGAAGGACGGGGGGCCCCCAACGAGCAGTACGTC.

This clone was observed once. The chain is built from TRBV28 and TRBJ1-4, with D possibly being TRBD1 (5 bases). V gave up 6 bases and J gave up 4 bases, with 12 bases separating them. There are 14 residues in the CDR3. Per germline, CDR1 MDHEN and CDR2 SYDVKM. The DNA of the CDR3 is TGTGCCAGCAGAGTTTCGGGGGGTAATGAAAAACTGTTTTTT. It specifies CASRVSGGNEKLFF. Based on the CDR3 plus reference TRBV28 and TRBJ1-4, the full variable domain is DVKVTQSSRYLVKRTGEKVFLECVQDMDHENMFWYRQDPGLGLRLIYFSYDVKMKEKGDIPEGYSVSREKKERFSLILESASTNQTSMYLCASRVSGGNEKLFFGSGTQLSVL.

The genes are TRBV7-9 and TRBJ1-1; D unclear. CDR3 length: 14 residues. Trimming took 5 bases from V and 1 from J, leaving 11 bases between them. Germline V gene data show CDR1 as SEHNR and CDR2 as FQNEAQ (reference sequence). The CDR3 nucleotides read TGTGCCAGCAGCCCCGAGGGCGGGAACACTGAAGCTTTCTTT. Translating it yields CASSPEGGNTEAFF.

The chain couples TRBV15 to TRBJ2-2; no clear D gene. V was trimmed by 9 bases and J by 4 bases, leaving 12 bases between them. Germline-derived CDR1 and CDR2 are LNHNV and YYDKDF (reference sequence). CDR3 length: 13 amino acids. CDR3 nucleotides: TGTGCCACAAGGCCCCGGAGCACCGGGGAGCTGTTTTTT. Protein sequence: CATRPRSTGELFF.

This clone was picked up a small number of times. Within the sample, other DNA sequences also encode this same CDR3. The V and J genes are TRBV6-1 and TRBJ1-6; 9 bases map to TRBD1. CDR1 is MNHNS, CDR2 SASEGT, per germline. This CDR3 comprises 13 residues. Losses at the gene ends were 2 bases for V and 10 bases for J; bases not matched to a gene: 0. The CDR3 region is CASSETGGSPLHF. CDR3 in DNA: TGTGCCAGCAGTGAAACAGGGGGCTCACCCCTCCACTTT.

The gene calls are TRBV24-1 and TRBJ2-7; possible D gene TRBD2, 6 bases. Trimming took off 6 bases at V and 4 bases at J, with 15 bases between the two ends. Germline-derived CDR1 and CDR2 are KGHDR and SFDVKD. The CDR3 spans 14 residues. CDR3 coding DNA: TGTGCCACCAGTCCAGGAACGGGGGTATACGAGCAGTACTTC. This gives the protein CATSPGTGVYEQYF.

The chain couples TRBV6-5 to TRBJ2-7; 11 bases map to TRBD1. CDR3 length: 15 amino acids. V trimming: 6 bases; J trimming: 5 bases; junction bases outside the gene matches: 9. Germline V gene data show CDR1 as MNHEY and CDR2 as SVGAGI. DNA of the CDR3: TGTGCCAGCAGGAAAAAACCGGGACAGGGGGACGAGCAGTACTTC. It is translated as CASRKKPGQGDEQYF.

The genes are TRBV29-1 and TRBJ2-5; TRBD2 might be the D (5 bases). Trimming left V 3 bases short and J 5 bases short, with 13 bases between. The CDR3 extends over 13 amino acids. Germline CDR1 reads SQVTM; CDR2 reads ANQGSEA. CDR3 sequence: CSVDYGVGETQYF. The CDR3 coding sequence is TGCAGCGTTGATTACGGGGTAGGGGAGACCCAGTACTTC. The full variable domain, rest sourced from reference TRBV29-1 and TRBJ2-5, is SAVISQKPSRDICQRGTSLTIQCQVDSQVTMMFWYRQQPGQSLTLIATANQGSEATYESGFVIDKFPISRPNLTFSTLTVSNMSPEDSSIYLCSVDYGVGETQYFGPGTRLLVL.

Written as DNA, the CDR3 is TGTGCCAGCAGCTTACACAGGGATCAGCCCCAGCATTTT. Translated: CASSLHRDQPQHF. The chain joins TRBV7-3 to TRBJ1-5; maybe TRBD1 (6 bases). V gave up 2 bases and J gave up 5 bases, with 7 bases separating them. Looked up from germline, CDR1 is SGHTA and CDR2 is FQGTGA. CDR3 size: 13 residues.

The chain employs TRBV27 and TRBJ2-3, with 11 bases matching TRBD2. Trimming cost V 6 bases and J 1 base; bases outside gene matches: 3. The germline V gene has CDR1 MNHEY and CDR2 SMNVEV (reference sequence). This CDR3 region has 15 residues. The chain's CDR3 is CASSKGLAGTDTQYF. The CDR3 DNA sequence: TGTGCCAGCAGCAAGGGACTAGCGGGCACAGATACGCAGTATTTT.

DNA of the CDR3: TGTGCCAGCAGCCCGACGGGATCCCTCTCTGGAAACACCATATATTTT. Amino acids: CASSPTGSLSGNTIYF. V gene TRBV7-2 combines with J gene TRBJ1-3; no clear D gene. CDR1 SGHTA and CDR2 FQGNSA come from the germline V gene. Trimming took off 5 bases at V and 0 bases at J, with 14 bases between the two ends. The CDR3 length is 16 residues.